Reported below is one T cell receptor (beta chain). Its antigen is currently unknown. The data derive from a study of CD8 T cells in ankylosing spondylitis. Study results and limitations: The study identified a TCR beta motif of roughly eight highly homologous variants that appeared characteristic of ankylosing spondylitis blood. In reactive arthritis synovial fluid and blood, some motif variants had been reported before. The authors found the disease-linked clones to be CD8+ and relatively rare in peripheral blood.

Germline lookup yields CDR1 SGHDN and CDR2 FVKESK. The CDR3 totals 17 residues. The trim removed 0 bases at V and 7 bases at J, leaving 8 bases unmatched. Library preparation for TCR beta used quantitative 5'-RACE with molecular barcodes. In TCRdb, the 5' RACE reads were re-called with MiXCR into one record per CDR3 protein. The sample consists of hundreds of thousands of distinct CDR3 sequences, roughly a quarter of them appearing once. This chain links TRBV14 with TRBJ2-1, with 11 bases matching TRBD2. Sequenced sample: blood, either unsorted or a sorted T cell fraction (not recorded which). This TCR was sampled from a male donor with ankylosing spondylitis. The CDR3 bases are TGTGCCAGCAGCCAAGACTTACTAGCGGGAGTCGGTAATGAGCAGTTCTTC. As protein: CASSQDLLAGVGNEQFF.